This TCR beta chain was captured by sequencing in a study of CD8 T cells in Susac syndrome (dated by TCRdb to between 2019 and 2020). In terms of the full investigation: Of the Susac syndrome patients who were sequenced, over five had clinically active disease and roughly eight were in clinical remission. At blood withdrawal, Susac syndrome patients were therapy-naive, treated with corticosteroids (with IVIg additionally given to some), or treated with IVIg alone. Repertoire sequencing was used to test whether CD8+ T cell activation and differentiation in Susac syndrome was antigen driven. What the study reported, not specific to this receptor: In the CD4+ T cell repertoire of Susac syndrome patients, clonal expansion was not detected. The number of individuals in the TCR sequencing and HLA analysis was recognized as being relatively small.

RNA was extracted with the RNeasy kit and roughly 0.5 to 1 ug was reverse transcribed using random hexamers. The immunoSEQ multiplex PCR assay, which covers 54 Vbeta and 13 Jbeta segments, was used to amplify TCR beta CDR3 regions. To correct PCR amplification bias, a synthetic template baseline was used for both primer optimization and computational correction. The original pipeline was this. Reads were annotated to V, D and J genes according to IMGT and were analyzed with immunoSEQ Analyzer, with only productive sequences retained. Clonality was calculated as one minus the Shannon entropy normalized by log2 of the number of productive unique sequences. For each patient and control, public and private clones were evaluated among the 100 most prevalent clones. Clones were defined as Susac-specific if absent from the healthy and MS cohorts, from more than 900 published viral clones and from other ImmuneACCESS disease sequences. The public reads were reprocessed in TCRdb via fastp at Q25 and MiXCR, keeping in-frame beta chains. Each entry merges the rows of one CDR3 protein and shows their most common DNA and genes. None of the V and J calls come from the authors' own analysis; TCRdb made them. Within this sample are about 180,000 distinct CDR3 sequences, with roughly 94% of them counted one time only. 0.099% of the sample rests with the top ten.

The germline V gene specifies SGHRS as CDR1 and YFSETQ as CDR2. The CDR3, cysteine through phenylalanine, is 13 amino acids long. This entry keeps only the CDR3 DNA: 39 bases, framed from base 1. Trimming costs V 0 bases and J 5 bases, and their ends lie 8 bases apart. Comments on this clonotype: Its antigen target is currently unknown. Base-call qualities are not available, and no considerably larger clone is one nucleotide away.

High-throughput TCR beta sequencing profiled peripheral blood CD8+ and CD4+ T cells from healthy donors, Susac syndrome patients and multiple sclerosis patients. The Susac syndrome patients fulfilled recently defined diagnostic criteria for definite or probable disease. Bulk CD8+ and CD4+ T cells were purified magnetically by negative isolation, whereas CD8+ TEMRA cells were enriched by FACS. Blood was drawn into EDTA tubes, processed within 24 hours, and PBMCs were isolated by density gradient centrifugation. PBMCs intended for TCR sequencing were frozen in liquid nitrogen and were later thawed in a 37 degrees C water bath. Purity of sorted or isolated CD4+, CD8+ and CD8+ TEMRA cells was at least 90%.

Sequences were obtained from CD4+ T cells from PBMCs. This receptor was taken from a human donor with Susac syndrome. The chain was built from TRBV5-1 and TRBJ1-1; the D gene remains uncertain. The base sequence is TGCGCCAGCAGCTTGGCTTTGGTAACTGAAGCTTTCTTT. Its protein product is CASSLALVTEAFF.